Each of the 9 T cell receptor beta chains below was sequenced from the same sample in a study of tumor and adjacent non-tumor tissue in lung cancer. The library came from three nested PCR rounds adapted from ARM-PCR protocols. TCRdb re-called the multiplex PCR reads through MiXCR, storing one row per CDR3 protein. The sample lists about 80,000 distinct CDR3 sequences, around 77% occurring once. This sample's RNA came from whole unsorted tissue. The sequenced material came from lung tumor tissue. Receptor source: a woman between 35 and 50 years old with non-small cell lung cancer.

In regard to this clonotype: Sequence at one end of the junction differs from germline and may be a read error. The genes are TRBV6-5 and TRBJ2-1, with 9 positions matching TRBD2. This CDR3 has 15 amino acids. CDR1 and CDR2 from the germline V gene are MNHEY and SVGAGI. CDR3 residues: CASVKLAGEYNEQFF. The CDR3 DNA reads TGTGCCAGCGTCAAACTAGCGGGCGAATACAATGAACAGTTCTTC.

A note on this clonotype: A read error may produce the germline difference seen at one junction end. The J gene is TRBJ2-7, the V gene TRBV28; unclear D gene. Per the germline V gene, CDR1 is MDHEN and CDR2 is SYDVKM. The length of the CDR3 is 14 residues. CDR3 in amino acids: CTSSLLAGRVEQYF. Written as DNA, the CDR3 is TGTACCAGCAGTCTACTGGCAGGTCGGGTCGAGCAGTACTTC.

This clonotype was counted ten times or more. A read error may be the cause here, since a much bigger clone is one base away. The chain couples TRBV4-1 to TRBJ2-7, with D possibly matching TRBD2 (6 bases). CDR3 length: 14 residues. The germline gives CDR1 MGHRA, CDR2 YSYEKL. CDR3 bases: TGCGCCAGCAACCAAGGGGACTCCGCCTACGAGCAGTACTTC. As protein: CASNQGDSAYEQYF.

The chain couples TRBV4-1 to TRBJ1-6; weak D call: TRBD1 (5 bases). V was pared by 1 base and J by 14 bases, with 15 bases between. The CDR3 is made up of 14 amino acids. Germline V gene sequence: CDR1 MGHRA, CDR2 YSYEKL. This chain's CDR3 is CASSQGKGKASLHF. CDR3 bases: TGCGCCAGCAGCCAAGGGAAGGGGAAGGCATCCCTCCACTTT.

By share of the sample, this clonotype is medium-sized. CDR3 amino acids: CASSSILDRGVYEQYF. The CDR3 DNA is TGTGCCAGCAGCTCGATATTGGACAGGGGCGTCTACGAGCAGTACTTC. J is TRBJ2-7 and V is TRBV11-3; 9 nucleotides agree with TRBD1. V was pared by 4 bases and J by 3 bases, with 10 bases of the junction left unmatched. CDR1 and CDR2 from the germline V gene are SGHNT and YENEEA. This CDR3 is 16 amino acids long. The full variable domain, in which reference TRBV11-3 and TRBJ2-7 provide the parts outside the CDR3, is EAGVVQSPRYKIIEKKQPVAFWCNPISGHNTLYWYLQNLGQGPELLIRYENEEAVDDSQLPKDRFSAERLKGVDSTLKIQPAELGDSAVYLCASSSILDRGVYEQYFGPGTRLTVT.

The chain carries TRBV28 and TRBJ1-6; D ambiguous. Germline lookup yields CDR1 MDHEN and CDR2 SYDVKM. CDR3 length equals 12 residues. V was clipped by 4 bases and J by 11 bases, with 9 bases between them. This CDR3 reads CASSSLRTPLHF. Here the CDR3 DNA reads TGTGCCAGCAGTTCACTCAGGACACCCCTCCACTTT. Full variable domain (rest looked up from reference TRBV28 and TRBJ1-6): DVKVTQSSRYLVKRTGEKVFLECVQDMDHENMFWYRQDPGLGLRLIYFSYDVKMKEKGDIPEGYSVSREKKERFSLILESASTNQTSMYLCASSSLRTPLHFGNGTRLTVT.

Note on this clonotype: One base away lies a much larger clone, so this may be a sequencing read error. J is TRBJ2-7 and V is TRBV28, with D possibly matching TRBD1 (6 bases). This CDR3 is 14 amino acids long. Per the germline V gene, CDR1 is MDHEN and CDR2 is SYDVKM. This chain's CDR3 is CPSSPTGSLYEQYF. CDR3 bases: TGTCCCAGCAGTCCGACAGGTTCCCTCTACGAGCAGTACTTC.

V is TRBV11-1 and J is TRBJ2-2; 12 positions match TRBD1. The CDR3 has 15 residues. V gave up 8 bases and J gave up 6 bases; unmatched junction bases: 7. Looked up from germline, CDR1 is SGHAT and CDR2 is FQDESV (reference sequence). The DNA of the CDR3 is TGTGCCAGCGGTAAAAGGGACAGGGGGCCCGGGGAGCTGTTTTTT. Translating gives CASGKRDRGPGELFF.

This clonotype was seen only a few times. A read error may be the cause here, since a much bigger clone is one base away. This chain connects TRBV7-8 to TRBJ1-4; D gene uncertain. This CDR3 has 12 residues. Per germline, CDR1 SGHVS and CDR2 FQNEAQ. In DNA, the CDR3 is TGTGTCAGCAGCTTAGACTCAGAAAAACTGTTTTTT. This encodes CVSSLDSEKLFF.